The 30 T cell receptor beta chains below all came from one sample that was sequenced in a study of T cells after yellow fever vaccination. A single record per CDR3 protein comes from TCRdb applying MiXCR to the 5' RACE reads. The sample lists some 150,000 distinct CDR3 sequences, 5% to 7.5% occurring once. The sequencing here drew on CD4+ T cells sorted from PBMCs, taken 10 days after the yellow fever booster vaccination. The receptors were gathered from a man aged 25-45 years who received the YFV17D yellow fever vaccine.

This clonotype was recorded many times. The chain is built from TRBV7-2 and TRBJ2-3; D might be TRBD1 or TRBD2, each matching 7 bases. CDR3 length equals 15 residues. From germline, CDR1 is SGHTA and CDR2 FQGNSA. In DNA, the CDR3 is TGTGCAAACGGGAAGGGGAGGGGGCACACAGATACGCAGTATTTT. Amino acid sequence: CANGKGRGHTDTQYF.

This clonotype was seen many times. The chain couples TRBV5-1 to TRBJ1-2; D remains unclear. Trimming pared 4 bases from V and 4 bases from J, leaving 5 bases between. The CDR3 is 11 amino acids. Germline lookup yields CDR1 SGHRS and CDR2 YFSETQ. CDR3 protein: CASSQGYGYTF. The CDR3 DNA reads TGCGCCAGCAGCCAAGGCTATGGCTACACCTTC.

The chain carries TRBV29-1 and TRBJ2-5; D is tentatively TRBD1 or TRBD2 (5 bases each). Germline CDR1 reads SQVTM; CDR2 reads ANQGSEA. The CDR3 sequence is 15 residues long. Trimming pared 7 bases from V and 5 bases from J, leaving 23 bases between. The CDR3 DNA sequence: TGCAGCGCCACGGGGCGCGAGGGGCCGGGGGAGACCCAGTACTTC. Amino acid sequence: CSATGREGPGETQYF.

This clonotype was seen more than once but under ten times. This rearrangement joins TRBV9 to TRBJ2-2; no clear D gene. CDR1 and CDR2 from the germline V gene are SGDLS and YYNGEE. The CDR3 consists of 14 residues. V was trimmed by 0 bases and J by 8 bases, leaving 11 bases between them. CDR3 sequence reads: CASSVGGAAGELFF. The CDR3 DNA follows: TGTGCCAGCAGCGTAGGAGGAGCTGCAGGGGAGCTGTTTTTT. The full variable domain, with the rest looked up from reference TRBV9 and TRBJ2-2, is DSGVTQTPKHLITATGQRVTLRCSPRSGDLSVYWYQQSLDQGLQFLIQYYNGEERAKGNILERFSAQQFPDLHSELNLSSLELGDSALYFCASSVGGAAGELFFGEGSRLTVL.

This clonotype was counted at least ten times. As DNA, the CDR3 is TGTGCCAGCAGCTCACAGGGGGCAGGGGAGACCCAGTACTTC. This gives the protein CASSSQGAGETQYF. The chain couples TRBV7-9 to TRBJ2-5, with 9 bases matching TRBD1. The CDR3 has 14 amino acids. J lost 5 bases, V lost 4 bases, and 5 bases had no gene match. Germline V lookup: CDR1 SEHNR, CDR2 FQNEAQ (reference sequence). The whole variable domain, remainder taken from reference TRBV7-9 and TRBJ2-5, is DTGVSQNPRHKITKRGQNVTFRCDPISEHNRLYWYRQTLGQGPEFLTYFQNEAQLEKSRLLSDRFSAERPKGSFSTLEIQRTEQGDSAMYLCASSSQGAGETQYFGPGTRLLVL.

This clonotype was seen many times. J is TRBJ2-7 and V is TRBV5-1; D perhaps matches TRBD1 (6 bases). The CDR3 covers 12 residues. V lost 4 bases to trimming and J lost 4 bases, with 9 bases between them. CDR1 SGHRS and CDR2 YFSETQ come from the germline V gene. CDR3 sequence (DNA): TGCGCCAGCAGCGAGGGGGTGTACGAGCAGTACTTC. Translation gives CASSEGVYEQYF.

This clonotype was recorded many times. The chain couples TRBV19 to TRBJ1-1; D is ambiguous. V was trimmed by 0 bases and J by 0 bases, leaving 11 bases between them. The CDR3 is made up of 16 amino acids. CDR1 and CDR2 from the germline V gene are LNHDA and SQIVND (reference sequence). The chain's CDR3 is CASSIDMEAVNTEAFF. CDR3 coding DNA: TGTGCCAGTAGTATAGATATGGAGGCAGTGAACACTGAAGCTTTCTTT.

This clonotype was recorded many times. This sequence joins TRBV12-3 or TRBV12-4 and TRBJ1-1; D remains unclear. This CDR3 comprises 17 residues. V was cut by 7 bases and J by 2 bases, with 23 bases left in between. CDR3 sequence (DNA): TGTGCCAGCACCCCCGGCGAGAAAAAATCACTAAACACTGAAGCTTTCTTT. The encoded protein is CASTPGEKKSLNTEAFF.

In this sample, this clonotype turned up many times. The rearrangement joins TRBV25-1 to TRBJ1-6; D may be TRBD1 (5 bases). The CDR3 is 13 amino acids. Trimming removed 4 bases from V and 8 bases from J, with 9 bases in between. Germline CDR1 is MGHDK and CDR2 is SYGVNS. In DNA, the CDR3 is TGTGCCAGCAGTGGGGGCCTGTATTCACCCCTCCACTTT. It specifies CASSGGLYSPLHF.

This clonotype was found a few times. CDR3 sequence: CASSQGGPEGEQYF. CDR3 DNA sequence: TGTGCCAGCAGCCAAGGGGGGCCCGAGGGCGAGCAGTACTTC. The rearrangement links TRBV4-2 to TRBJ2-7; possibly TRBD1 for D (6 bases). This CDR3 has 14 amino acids. Germline V gives CDR1 LGHNA, CDR2 YNFKEQ. The V end lost 1 base, the J end lost 6 bases, and 13 bases lay between the germline ends.

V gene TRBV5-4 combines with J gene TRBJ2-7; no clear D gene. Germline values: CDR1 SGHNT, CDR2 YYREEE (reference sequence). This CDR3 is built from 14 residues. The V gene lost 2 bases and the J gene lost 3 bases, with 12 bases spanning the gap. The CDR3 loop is CASSLPGSLYEQYF. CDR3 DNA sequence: TGTGCCAGCAGCTTACCAGGCTCCCTCTACGAGCAGTACTTC.

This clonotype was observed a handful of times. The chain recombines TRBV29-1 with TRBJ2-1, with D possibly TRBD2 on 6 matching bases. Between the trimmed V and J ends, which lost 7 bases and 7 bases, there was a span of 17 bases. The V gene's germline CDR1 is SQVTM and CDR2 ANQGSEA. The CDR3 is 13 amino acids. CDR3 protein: CSARRGSRNEQFF. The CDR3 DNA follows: TGCAGCGCCAGACGGGGGTCCCGAAATGAGCAGTTCTTC.

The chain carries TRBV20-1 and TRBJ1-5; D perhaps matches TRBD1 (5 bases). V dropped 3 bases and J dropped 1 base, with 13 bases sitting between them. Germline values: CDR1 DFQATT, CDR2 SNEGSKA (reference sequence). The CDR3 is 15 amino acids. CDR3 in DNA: TGCAGTGCTAGGGGGACCGGGAGGAGCAATCAGCCCCAGCATTTT. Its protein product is CSARGTGRSNQPQHF.

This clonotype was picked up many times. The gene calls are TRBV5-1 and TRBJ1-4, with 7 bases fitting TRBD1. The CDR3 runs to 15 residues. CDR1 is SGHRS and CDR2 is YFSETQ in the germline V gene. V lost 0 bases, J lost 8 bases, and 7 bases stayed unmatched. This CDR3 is CASSLEGGAPEKLFF. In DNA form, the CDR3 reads TGCGCCAGCAGCTTGGAAGGGGGCGCCCCAGAAAAACTGTTTTTT.

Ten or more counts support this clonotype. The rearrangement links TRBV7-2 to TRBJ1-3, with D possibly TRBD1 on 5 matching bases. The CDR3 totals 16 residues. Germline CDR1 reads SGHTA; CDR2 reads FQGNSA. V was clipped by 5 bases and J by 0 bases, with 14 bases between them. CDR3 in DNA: TGTGCCAGCAGCCAGACGGGTACAGGCTCTGGAAACACCATATATTTT. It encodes CASSQTGTGSGNTIYF.

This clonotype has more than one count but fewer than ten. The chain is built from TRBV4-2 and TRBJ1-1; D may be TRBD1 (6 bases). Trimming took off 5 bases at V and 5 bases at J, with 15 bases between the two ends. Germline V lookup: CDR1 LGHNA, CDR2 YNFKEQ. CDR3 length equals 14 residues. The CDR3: CASSTGNPGTEAFF. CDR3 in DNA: TGTGCCAGCAGCACAGGGAACCCCGGAACTGAAGCTTTCTTT.

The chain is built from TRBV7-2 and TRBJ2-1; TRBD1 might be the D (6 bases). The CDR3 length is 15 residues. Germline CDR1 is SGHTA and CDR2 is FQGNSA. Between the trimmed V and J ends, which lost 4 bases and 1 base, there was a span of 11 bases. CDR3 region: CASSSSRGSYNEQFF. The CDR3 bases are TGTGCCAGCAGCTCCAGCAGGGGTTCCTACAATGAGCAGTTCTTC.

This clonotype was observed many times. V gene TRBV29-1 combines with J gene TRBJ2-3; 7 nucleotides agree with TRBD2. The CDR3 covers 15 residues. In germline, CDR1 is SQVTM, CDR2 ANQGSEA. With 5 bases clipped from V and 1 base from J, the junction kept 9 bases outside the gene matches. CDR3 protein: CSVSGGRQGTDTQYF. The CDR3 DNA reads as TGCAGCGTTTCGGGGGGTCGGCAGGGCACAGATACGCAGTATTTT.

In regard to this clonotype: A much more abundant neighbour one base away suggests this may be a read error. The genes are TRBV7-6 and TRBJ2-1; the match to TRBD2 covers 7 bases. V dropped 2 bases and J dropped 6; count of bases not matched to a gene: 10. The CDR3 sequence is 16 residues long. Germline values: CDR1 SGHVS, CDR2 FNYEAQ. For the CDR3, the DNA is TGTGCCAGCAGCTTAACAGTCCCTAGCGGTTCCAATGAGCAGTTCTTC. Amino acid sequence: CASSLTVPSGSNEQFF. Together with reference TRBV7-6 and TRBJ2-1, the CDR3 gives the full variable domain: GAGVSQSPRYKVTKRGQDVALRCDPISGHVSLYWYRQALGQGPEFLTYFNYEAQQDKSGLPNDRFSAERPEGSISTLTIQRTEQRDSAMYRCASSLTVPSGSNEQFFGPGTRLTVL.

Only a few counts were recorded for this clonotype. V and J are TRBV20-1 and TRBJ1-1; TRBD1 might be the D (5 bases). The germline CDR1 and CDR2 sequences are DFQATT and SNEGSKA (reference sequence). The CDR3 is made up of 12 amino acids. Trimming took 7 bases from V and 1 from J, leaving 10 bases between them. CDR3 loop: CSEGPTNTEAFF. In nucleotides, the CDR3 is TGCAGTGAGGGGCCGACGAACACTGAAGCTTTCTTT.

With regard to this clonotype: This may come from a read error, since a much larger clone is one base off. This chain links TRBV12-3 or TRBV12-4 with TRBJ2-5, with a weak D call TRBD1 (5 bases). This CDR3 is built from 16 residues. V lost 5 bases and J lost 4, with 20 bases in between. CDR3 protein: CASSTQGLASGETQYF. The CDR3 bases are TGTGCCAGCAGTACTCAGGGATTGGCTTCCGGAGAGACCCAGTACTTC.

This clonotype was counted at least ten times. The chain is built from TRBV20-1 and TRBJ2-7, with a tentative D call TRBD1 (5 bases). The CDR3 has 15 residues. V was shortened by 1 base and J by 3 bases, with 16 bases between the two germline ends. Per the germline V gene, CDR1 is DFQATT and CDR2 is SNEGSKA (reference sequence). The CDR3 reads CSARGVLEGVYEQYF. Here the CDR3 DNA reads TGCAGTGCTAGAGGGGTCCTTGAAGGGGTCTACGAGCAGTACTTC.

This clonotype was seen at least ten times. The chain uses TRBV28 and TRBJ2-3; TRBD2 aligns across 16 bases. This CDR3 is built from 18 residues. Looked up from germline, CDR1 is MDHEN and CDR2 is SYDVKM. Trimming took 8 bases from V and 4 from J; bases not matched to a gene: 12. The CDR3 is CASSPNRGLAGGSDTQYF. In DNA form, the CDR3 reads TGTGCCAGCTCGCCCAACCGGGGACTAGCGGGAGGGTCAGATACGCAGTATTTT.

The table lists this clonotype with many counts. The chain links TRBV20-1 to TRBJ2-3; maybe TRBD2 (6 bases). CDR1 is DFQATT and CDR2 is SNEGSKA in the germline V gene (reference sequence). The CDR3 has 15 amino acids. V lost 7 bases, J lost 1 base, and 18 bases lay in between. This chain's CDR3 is CSVSPLSGGTDTQYF. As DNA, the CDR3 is TGCAGTGTCAGCCCTCTTAGCGGTGGCACAGATACGCAGTATTTT.

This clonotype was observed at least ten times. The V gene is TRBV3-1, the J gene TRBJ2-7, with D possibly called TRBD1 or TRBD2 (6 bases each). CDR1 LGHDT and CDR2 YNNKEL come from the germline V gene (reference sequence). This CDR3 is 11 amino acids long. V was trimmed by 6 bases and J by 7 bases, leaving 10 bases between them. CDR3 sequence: CASSRGLEQYF. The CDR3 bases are TGTGCCAGCAGTCGGGGGCTGGAGCAGTACTTC.

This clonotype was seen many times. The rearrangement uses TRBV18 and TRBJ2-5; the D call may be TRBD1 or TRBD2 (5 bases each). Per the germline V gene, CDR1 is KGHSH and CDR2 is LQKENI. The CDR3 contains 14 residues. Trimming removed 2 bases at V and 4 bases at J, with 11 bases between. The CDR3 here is CASSPTRGRETQYF. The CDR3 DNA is TGTGCCAGCTCACCAACTAGGGGACGAGAGACCCAGTACTTC.

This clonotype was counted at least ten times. In nucleotides, the CDR3 is TGTGCCAGTAGTATCGTCAGGGCGAGCGAGCAGTACTTC. Its protein is CASSIVRASEQYF. J is TRBJ2-7 and V is TRBV19; D might be TRBD1 (5 bases). Looked up from germline, CDR1 is LNHDA and CDR2 is SQIVND (reference sequence). The CDR3 spans 13 residues. V was trimmed by 3 bases and J by 6 bases, leaving 12 bases between them.

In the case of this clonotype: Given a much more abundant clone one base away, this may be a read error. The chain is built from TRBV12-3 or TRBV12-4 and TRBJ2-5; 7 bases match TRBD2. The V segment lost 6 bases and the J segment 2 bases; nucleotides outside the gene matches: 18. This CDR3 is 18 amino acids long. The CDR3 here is CASSLRSGLDGVQETQYF. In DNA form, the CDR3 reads TGTGCCAGCAGCCTTCGTAGCGGGCTAGATGGGGTTCAAGAGACCCAGTACTTC.

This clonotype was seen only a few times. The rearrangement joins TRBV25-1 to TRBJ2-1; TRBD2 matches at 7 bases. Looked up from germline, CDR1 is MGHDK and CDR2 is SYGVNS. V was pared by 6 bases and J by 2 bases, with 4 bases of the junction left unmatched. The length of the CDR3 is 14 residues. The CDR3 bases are TGTGCCAGCAGCCGGGACTACACCTACAATGAGCAGTTCTTC. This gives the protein CASSRDYTYNEQFF.

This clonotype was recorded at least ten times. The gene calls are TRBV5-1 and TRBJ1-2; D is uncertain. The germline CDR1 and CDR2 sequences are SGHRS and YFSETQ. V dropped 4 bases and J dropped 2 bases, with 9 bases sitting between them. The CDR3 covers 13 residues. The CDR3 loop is CASSEDLNYGYTF. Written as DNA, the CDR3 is TGCGCCAGCAGCGAGGACCTAAACTATGGCTACACCTTC.